A selection of T cell receptor beta chains follows, all from one sample in a study of blood T cell repertoires in COVID-19. The repertoire was sequenced with immunoSEQ multiplex PCR; TCRdb's copy has only in-frame clones and lacks some. The data show some 90,000 clones, around 85% seen once. The source material was peripheral blood. Source of these receptors: a man aged 60 to 69 with acute or convalescent COVID-19. The conserved cysteine and the conserved F or W are not part of the CDR3 here. A D gene is named only where the DNA matches it firmly.

D: .; V: TRBV18; CDR3: ASSPVAGASSGNTIY
D: TRBD1; V: TRBV7-2; CDR3: ASSWAGQYNQPQH
D: TRBD2; V: TRBV19; CDR3: ASSGGLAISYNEQF
D: TRBD2; V: TRBV7-3; CDR3: ASSFSGKNEQF
D: .; V: TRBV19; CDR3: ASSIGWAYNEQF
D: TRBD2; V: TRBV13; CDR3: ASSREDEQF
D: .; V: TRBV10-3; CDR3: AIGAGAGGNQPQH
D: .; V: TRBV19; CDR3: ASNPGSTDTQY
D: .; V: TRBV18; CDR3: ASSPWQANEQF
D: TRBD1; V: TRBV7-2; CDR3: ASSLAGNGQGRGYT
D: .; V: TRBV11-3; CDR3: ASSLAEEMNIQY
D: .; V: TRBV18; CDR3: ASSNEWGLNNEQF
D: .; V: TRBV3-1/TRBV3-2; CDR3: ASRGVGELF
D: TRBD1; V: TRBV5-5; CDR3: ASSTAGTGYYEQY
D: .; V: TRBV30; CDR3: AWRPQGRGEAF
D: TRBD2; V: TRBV6-2/TRBV6-3; CDR3: ASSYATGTIYEQY
D: .; V: TRBV4-3; CDR3: ASSQVGLQGETQY
D: .; V: TRBV19; CDR3: ASSILGADTEAF
D: TRBD1; V: TRBV19; CDR3: ASSHRGMNTEAF
D: .; V: TRBV24-1; CDR3: ATSDPRDSANYGYT
D: TRBD1; V: TRBV18; CDR3: ASSPGTGPYEQY
D: .; V: TRBV3-1/TRBV3-2; CDR3: ASSPPVASGRGYDYEQY
D: .; V: TRBV7-9; CDR3: ASSPDPQRSYEQY
D: .; V: TRBV7-8; CDR3: ASSLRDSLNTGELF
D: .; V: TRBV2; CDR3: ASSELSGRLGGYT
D: .; V: TRBV7-9; CDR3: ASGENEQF
D: TRBD1; V: TRBV9; CDR3: ASSSRQGEIYNEQF